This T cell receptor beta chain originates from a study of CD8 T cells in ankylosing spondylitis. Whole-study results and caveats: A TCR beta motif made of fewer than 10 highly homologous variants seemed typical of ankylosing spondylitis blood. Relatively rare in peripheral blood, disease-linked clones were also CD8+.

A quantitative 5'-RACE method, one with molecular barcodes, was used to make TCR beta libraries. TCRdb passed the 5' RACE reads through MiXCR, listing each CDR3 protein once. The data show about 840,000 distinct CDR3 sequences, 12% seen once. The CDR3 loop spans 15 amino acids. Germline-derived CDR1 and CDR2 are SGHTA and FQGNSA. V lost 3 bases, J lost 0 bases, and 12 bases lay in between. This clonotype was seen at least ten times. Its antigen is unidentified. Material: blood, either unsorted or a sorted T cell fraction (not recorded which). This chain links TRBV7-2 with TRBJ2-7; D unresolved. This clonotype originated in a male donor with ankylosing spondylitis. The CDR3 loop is CASSFSGLDSYEQYF. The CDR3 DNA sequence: TGTGCCAGCAGCTTCTCGGGTCTGGACTCCTACGAGCAGTACTTC.